The present TCR beta chain was sequenced within a study of OX40 agonist ivuxolimab in advanced cancers. Describing the broader study: The costimulatory receptor OX40 (CD134) was targeted by ivuxolimab, a fully human IgG2 agonistic monoclonal antibody. Intravenous ivuxolimab was administered to patients every 2 weeks at six dose levels: 0.01, 0.1, 0.3, 1.5, 3 and 10 mg/kg. Of the roughly 54 dose-escalation patients, hepatocellular carcinoma was present in about 20, melanoma in some 15, renal cell carcinoma in 9 and head and neck cancer in 9. The dose-escalation cohort was 82.7% male with a mean age of roughly 60 years, ranging from about 23 to 85. Patients were allowed to have had prior anti-PD-1, anti-PD-L1 or anti-CTLA-4 therapy, and less than 45% of the dose-escalation patients had previously received checkpoint inhibitors. Partial responses occurred in three dose-escalation patients, of whom one had hepatocellular carcinoma and two had cutaneous melanoma. The point of sequencing TCRbeta in the periphery was to test whether ivuxolimab changed TCR sequence diversity and drove clonal T-cell expansion. The paper describes the monotherapy dose-escalation part (N = 52 patients) of the phase I trial of ivuxolimab.

General study outcomes and caveats: The antigen specificity of the clonally expanded peripheral T cells was not determined. On average, CD8+ T cells showed more expanded clones than CD4+ T cells after ivuxolimab. At doses from 0.1 to 3.0 mg/kg, clonal expansion was seen in both CD4+ and CD8+ blood T cells between baseline and week 6. In the 0.1-3.0 mg/kg groups, partial responders were among the patients with the lowest normalized peripheral clonal expansion, particularly in CD8+ T cells. Low levels of normalized T-cell clonal expansion were also seen in some nonresponding patients.

CDR1 MGHDK and CDR2 SYGVNS were looked up in the germline V gene. The junction carries 19 bases between V and J, which are trimmed by 8 bases and 6 bases respectively. The CDR3 numbers 15 residues from cysteine through phenylalanine. Of the read, only the CDR3 DNA is kept; its 45 bases are in frame from base 1. Patients with autoimmune disease history or receiving systemic immunosuppression were excluded from the trial. Peripheral blood for TCR sequencing was collected from all dose cohorts at baseline, on cycle 4 day 1, and on cycle 7 day 1. The samples were drawn from a first-in-human, open-label, multicenter phase I dose-escalation trial of ivuxolimab. The trial enrolled adults with locally advanced or metastatic head and neck squamous cell, hepatocellular, melanoma or renal cell carcinoma. Before TCR sequencing, CD4+ T cells and CD8+ T cells were sorted from peripheral blood as separate populations.

For sequencing of the TCRbeta CDR3 region, genomic DNA was extracted from the sorted cells. The immunoSEQ Assay was used to sequence the TCRbeta CDR3 regions. Held by TCRdb, this immuneACCESS table contains in-frame sequences only and omits some clones. Under half of the omission traces to an unresolved V gene where checked; the cause of the rest is unknown. This sample holds more than 70,000 clones; roughly nine tenths were observed only once. About an eighth of the sample comes from the top ten. Worth noting for this clone: This receptor's antigen is unknown. Base qualities are not recorded, but no much larger clone differs from it by a single base.

In this chain, TRBV25-1 is recombined with TRBJ2-2, with a weak D call of TRBD1 (6 bases match). The sample was CD4+ or CD8+ T cells sorted from blood, taken in a trial of the OX40 agonist ivuxolimab. This TCR was recovered from an adult with an advanced solid tumor such as melanoma, head and neck, liver or kidney cancer. The DNA sequence is as follows: TGTGCCAGCGGGGGCTTTGGTGGTTCCGCCGGGGAGCTGTTTTTT. It encodes CASGGFGGSAGELFF.